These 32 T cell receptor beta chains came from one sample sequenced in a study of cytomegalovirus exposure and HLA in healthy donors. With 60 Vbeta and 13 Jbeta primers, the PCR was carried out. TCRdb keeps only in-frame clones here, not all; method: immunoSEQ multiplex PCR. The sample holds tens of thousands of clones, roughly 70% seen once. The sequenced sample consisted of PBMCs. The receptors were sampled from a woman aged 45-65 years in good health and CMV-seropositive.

CDR3 amino acids: CARREGQGNEQFF. The CDR3, as DNA: TGTGCCAGGCGGGAGGGCCAAGGAAATGAGCAGTTCTTC. The genes are TRBV2 and TRBJ2-1, with 9 bases identical to TRBD2. This CDR3 region has 13 residues. Germline assignment: CDR1 SNHLY and CDR2 FYNNEI. V gave up 9 bases and J gave up 7 bases; unmatched junction bases: 7.

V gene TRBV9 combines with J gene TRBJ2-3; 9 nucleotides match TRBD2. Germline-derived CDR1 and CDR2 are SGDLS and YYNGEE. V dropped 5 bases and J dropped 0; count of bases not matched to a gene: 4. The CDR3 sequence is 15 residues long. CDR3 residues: CASRPSGESTDTQYF. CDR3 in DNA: TGTGCCAGCAGACCTAGCGGGGAAAGCACAGATACGCAGTATTTT.

CDR3 in amino acids: CASSFGSGNQPQHF. The CDR3 coding sequence is TGTGCCAGCAGCTTTGGGTCAGGGAATCAGCCCCAGCATTTT. The chain couples TRBV7-2 to TRBJ1-5, with D tentatively TRBD1 (5 bases). CDR1 and CDR2 (germline): SGHTA, FQGNSA. The CDR3 has 14 residues. V was trimmed by 3 bases and J by 4 bases, leaving 10 bases between them.

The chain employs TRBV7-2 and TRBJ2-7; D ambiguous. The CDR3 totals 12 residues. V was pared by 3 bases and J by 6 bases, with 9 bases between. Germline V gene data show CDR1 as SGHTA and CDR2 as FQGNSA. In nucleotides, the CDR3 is TGTGCCAGCAGCTTCGGGTCGGTCGAGCAGTACTTC. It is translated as CASSFGSVEQYF.

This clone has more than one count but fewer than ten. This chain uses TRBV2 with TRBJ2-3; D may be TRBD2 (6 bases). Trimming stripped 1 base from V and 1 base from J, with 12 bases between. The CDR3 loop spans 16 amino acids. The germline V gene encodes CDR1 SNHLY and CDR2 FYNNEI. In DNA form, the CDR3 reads TGTGCCAGCAGTGAAGGGGCGGGGTGGGGCACAGATACGCAGTATTTT. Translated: CASSEGAGWGTDTQYF.

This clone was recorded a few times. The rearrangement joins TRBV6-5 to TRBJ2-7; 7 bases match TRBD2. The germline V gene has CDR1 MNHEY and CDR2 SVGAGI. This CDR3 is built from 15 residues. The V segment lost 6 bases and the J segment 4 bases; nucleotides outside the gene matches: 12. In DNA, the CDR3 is TGTGCCAGCAGCCGTTATGCGGGGGACGGGTACGAGCAGTACTTC. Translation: CASSRYAGDGYEQYF.

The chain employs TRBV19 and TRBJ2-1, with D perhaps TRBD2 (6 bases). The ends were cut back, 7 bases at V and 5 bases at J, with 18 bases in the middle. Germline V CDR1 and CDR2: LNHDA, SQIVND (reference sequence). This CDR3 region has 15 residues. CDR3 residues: CASKRRDRIHNEQFF. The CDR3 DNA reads TGTGCCAGTAAAAGGCGGGACCGTATCCACAATGAGCAGTTCTTC.

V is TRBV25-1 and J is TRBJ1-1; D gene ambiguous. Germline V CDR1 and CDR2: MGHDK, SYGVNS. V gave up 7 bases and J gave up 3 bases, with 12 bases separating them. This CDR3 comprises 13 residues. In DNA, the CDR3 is TGTGCCAGCACCGCCGGTCGGGACACTGAAGCTTTCTTT. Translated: CASTAGRDTEAFF.

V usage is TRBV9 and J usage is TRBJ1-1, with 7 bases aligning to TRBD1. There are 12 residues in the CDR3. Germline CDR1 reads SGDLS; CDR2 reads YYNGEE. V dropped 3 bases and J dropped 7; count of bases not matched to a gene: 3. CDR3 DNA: TGTGCCAGCAGCGACCGGACAGGTGAAGCTTTCTTT. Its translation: CASSDRTGEAFF.

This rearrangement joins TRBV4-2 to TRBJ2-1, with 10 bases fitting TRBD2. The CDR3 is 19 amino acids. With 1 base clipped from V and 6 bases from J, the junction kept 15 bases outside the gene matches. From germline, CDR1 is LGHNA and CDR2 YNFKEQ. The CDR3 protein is CASSQGPAGGPVDGNEQFF. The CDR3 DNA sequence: TGTGCCAGCAGCCAAGGCCCAGCGGGGGGGCCGGTTGACGGCAATGAGCAGTTCTTC.

The CDR3 DNA reads as TGTGCCAGCAGCCGCTATAGCGGGGGGACCCAAGAGACCCAGTACTTC. It is translated as CASSRYSGGTQETQYF. The J gene is TRBJ2-5, the V gene TRBV5-6; 10 positions match TRBD2. Unmatched junction bases numbered 7, after V lost 4 bases and J lost 1 base. CDR1 is SGHDT and CDR2 is YYEEEE in the germline V gene. The length of the CDR3 is 16 residues.

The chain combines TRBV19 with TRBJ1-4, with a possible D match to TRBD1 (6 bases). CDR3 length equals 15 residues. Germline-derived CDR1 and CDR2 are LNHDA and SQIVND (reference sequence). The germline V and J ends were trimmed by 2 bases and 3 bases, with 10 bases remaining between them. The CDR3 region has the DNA TGTGCCAGTAGTATACCGCGGGGGCCTAATGAAAAACTGTTTTTT. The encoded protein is CASSIPRGPNEKLFF.

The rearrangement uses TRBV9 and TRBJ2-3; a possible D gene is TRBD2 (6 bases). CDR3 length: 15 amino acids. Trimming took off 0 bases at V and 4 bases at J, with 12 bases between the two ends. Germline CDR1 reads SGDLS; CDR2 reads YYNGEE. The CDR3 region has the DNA TGTGCCAGCAGCGTAGGGTCACTAGCAGCAGATACGCAGTATTTT. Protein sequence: CASSVGSLAADTQYF.

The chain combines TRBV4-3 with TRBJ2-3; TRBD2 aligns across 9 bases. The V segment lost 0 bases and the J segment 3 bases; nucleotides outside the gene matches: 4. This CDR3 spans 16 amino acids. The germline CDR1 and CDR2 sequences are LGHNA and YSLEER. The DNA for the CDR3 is TGCGCCAGCAGCCAAGATAGGGCGGGAGGGACAGATACGCAGTATTTT. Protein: CASSQDRAGGTDTQYF.

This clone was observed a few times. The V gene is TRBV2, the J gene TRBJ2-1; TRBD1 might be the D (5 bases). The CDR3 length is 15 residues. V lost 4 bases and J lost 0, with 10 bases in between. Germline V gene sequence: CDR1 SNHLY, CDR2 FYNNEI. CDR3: CASSGGANSYNEQFF. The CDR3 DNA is TGTGCCAGCAGTGGTGGGGCTAACTCCTACAATGAGCAGTTCTTC.

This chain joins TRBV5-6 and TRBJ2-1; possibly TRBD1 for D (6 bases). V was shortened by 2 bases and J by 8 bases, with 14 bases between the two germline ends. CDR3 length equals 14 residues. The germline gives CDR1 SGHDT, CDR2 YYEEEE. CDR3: CASSFAARGHEQFF. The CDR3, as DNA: TGTGCCAGCAGCTTCGCGGCCAGGGGCCATGAGCAGTTCTTC.

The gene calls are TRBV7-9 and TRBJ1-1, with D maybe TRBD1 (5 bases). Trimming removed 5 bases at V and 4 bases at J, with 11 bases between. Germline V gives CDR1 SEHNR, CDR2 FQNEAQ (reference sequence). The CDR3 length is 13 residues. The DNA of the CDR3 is TGTGCCAGCAGCGTCGGGGGGGGCACTGAAGCTTTCTTT. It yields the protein CASSVGGGTEAFF.

The CDR3 is CASSERRGSLYGYTF. The CDR3 nucleotides are TGTGCCAGCAGTGAACGCAGGGGATCCCTCTATGGCTACACCTTC. The rearrangement uses TRBV2 and TRBJ1-2; the D gene is possibly TRBD1 (6 bases). V was shortened by 2 bases and J by 4 bases, with 14 bases between the two germline ends. The CDR3 sequence is 15 residues long. Germline V gene lookup returns CDR1 SNHLY and CDR2 FYNNEI. Looking up the rest from reference TRBV2 and TRBJ1-2 gives the full variable domain: EPEVTQTPSHQVTQMGQEVILRCVPISNHLYFYWYRQILGQKVEFLVSFYNNEISEKSEIFDDQFSVERPDGSNFTLKIRSTKLEDSAMYFCASSERRGSLYGYTFGSGTRLTVV.

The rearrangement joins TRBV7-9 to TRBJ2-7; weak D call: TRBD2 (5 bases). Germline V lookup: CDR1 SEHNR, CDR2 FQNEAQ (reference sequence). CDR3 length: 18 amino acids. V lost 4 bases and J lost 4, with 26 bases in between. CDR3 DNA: TGTGCCAGCAGCTCTCCTACTTCTAGCCCGCCAAAGGCATACGAGCAGTACTTC. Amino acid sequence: CASSSPTSSPPKAYEQYF.

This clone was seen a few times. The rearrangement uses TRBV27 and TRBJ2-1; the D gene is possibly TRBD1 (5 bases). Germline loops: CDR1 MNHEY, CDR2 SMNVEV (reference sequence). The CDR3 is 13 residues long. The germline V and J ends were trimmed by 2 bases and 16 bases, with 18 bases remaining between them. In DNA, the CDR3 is TGTGCCAGCAGTTTAGTTCAGGGATTCATACTATTCTTC. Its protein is CASSLVQGFILFF.

The DNA of the CDR3 is TGTGCCAGCAGCTCCTCCCCCTGGCAGGGGGCCTATGGCTACACCTTC. It codes for CASSSSPWQGAYGYTF. The rearrangement joins TRBV7-2 to TRBJ1-2; 8 nucleotides line up with TRBD1. V gave up 4 bases and J gave up 4 bases; unmatched junction bases: 11. The CDR3 is 16 residues long. Looked up from germline, CDR1 is SGHTA and CDR2 is FQGNSA. The full variable domain, its missing parts supplied by reference TRBV7-2 and TRBJ1-2, is GAGVSQSPSNKVTEKGKDVELRCDPISGHTALYWYRQSLGQGLEFLIYFQGNSAPDKSGLPSDRFSAERTGGSVSTLTIQRTQQEDSAVYLCASSSSPWQGAYGYTFGSGTRLTVV.

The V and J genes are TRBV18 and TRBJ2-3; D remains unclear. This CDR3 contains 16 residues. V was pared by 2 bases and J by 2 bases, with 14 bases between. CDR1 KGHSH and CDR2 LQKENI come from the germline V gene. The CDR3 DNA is TGTGCCAGCTCACCAGAAGAAGCGTATGTCACAGATACGCAGTATTTT. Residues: CASSPEEAYVTDTQYF.

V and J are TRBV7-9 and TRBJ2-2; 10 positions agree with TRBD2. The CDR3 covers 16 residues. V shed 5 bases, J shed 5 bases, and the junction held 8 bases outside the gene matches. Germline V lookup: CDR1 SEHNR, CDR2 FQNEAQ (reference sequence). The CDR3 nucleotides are TGTGCCAGCAGCCTCGCGGCACTAGCGGGAACCGGGGAGCTGTTTTTT. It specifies CASSLAALAGTGELFF.

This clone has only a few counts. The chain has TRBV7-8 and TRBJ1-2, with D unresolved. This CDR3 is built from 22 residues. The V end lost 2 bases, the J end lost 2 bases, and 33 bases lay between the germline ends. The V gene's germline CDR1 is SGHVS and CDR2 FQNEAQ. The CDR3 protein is CASSLYIGGSPAPPILNYGYTF. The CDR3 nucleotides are TGTGCCAGCAGCTTATATATCGGAGGGTCTCCTGCTCCTCCCATATTGAACTATGGCTACACCTTC.

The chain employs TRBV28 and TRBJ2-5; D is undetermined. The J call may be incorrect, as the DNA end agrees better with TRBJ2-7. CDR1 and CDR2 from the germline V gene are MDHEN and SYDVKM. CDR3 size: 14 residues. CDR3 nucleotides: TGTGCCAGCAACTTATGGGGTAATAACTACGAGCAGTACTTC. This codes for CASNLWGNNYEQYF.

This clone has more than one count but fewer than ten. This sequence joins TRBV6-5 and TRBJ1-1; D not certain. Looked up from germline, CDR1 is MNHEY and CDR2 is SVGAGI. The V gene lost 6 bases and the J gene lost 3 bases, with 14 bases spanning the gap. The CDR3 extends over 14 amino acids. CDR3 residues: CASSRLQTDTEAFF. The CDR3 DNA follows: TGTGCCAGCAGCCGACTCCAAACCGACACTGAAGCTTTCTTT.

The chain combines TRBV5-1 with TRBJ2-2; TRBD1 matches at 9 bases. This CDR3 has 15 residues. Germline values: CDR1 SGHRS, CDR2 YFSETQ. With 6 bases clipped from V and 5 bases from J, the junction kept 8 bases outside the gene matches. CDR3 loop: CASNVGQGGTGELFF. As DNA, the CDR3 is TGCGCCAGCAACGTGGGACAGGGTGGGACCGGGGAGCTGTTTTTT.

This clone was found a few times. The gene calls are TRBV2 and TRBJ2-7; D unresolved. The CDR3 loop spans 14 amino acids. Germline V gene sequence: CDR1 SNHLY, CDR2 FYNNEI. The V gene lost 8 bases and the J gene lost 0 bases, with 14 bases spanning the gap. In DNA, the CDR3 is TGTGCCAGCCCTCCCACATCTTCCTCCTACGAGCAGTACTTC. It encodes CASPPTSSSYEQYF.

This CDR3 reads CASSLKGVGQYF. The CDR3 nucleotides read TGTGCCAGCAGCTTGAAAGGGGTAGGGCAGTACTTC. This chain connects TRBV5-6 to TRBJ2-5, with D perhaps TRBD1 (5 bases). The CDR3 covers 12 residues. The V gene lost 1 base and the J gene lost 11 bases, with 12 bases spanning the gap. Per germline, CDR1 SGHDT and CDR2 YYEEEE.

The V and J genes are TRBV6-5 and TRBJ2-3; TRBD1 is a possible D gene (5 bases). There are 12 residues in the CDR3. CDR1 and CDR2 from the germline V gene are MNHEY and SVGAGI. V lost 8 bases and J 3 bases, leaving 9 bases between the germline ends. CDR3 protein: CASGQQTDTQYF. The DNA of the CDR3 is TGTGCCAGCGGACAACAAACAGATACGCAGTATTTT.

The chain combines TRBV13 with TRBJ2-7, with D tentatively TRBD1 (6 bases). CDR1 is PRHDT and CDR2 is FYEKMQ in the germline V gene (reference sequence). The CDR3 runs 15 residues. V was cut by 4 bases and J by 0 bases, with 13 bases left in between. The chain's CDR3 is CASSYRQESSYEQYV. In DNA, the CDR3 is TGTGCCAGCAGCTACCGACAGGAGAGCTCCTACGAGCAGTACGTC.

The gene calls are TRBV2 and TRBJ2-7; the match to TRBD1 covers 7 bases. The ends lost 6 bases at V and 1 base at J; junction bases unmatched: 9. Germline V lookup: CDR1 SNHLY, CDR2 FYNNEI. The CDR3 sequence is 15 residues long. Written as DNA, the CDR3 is TGTGCCAGCAGCGCCCCCGACAGGGATTCCTACGAGCAGTACTTC. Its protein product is CASSAPDRDSYEQYF.